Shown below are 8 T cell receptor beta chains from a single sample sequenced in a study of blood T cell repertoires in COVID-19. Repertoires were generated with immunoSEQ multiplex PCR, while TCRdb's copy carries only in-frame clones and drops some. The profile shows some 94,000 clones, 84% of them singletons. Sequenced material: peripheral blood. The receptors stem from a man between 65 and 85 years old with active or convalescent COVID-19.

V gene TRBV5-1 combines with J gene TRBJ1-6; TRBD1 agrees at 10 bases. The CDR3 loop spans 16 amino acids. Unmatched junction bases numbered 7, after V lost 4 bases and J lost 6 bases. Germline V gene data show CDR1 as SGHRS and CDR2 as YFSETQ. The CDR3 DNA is TGCGCCAGCAGCGAACGCCGGGACAGGGGTAATTCACCCCTCCACTTT. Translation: CASSERRDRGNSPLHF.

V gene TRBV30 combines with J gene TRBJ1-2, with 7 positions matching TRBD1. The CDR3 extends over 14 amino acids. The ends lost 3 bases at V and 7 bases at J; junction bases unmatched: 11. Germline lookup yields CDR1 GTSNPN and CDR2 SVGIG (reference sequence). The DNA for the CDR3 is TGTGCCTGGAGAGGGAAAAGAGACAGGGCTGGCTACACCTTC. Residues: CAWRGKRDRAGYTF. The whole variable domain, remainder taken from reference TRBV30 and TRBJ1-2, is SQTIHQWPATLVQPVGSPLSLECTVEGTSNPNLYWYRQAAGRGLQLLFYSVGIGQISSEVPQNLSASRPQDRQFILSSKKLLLSDSGFYLCAWRGKRDRAGYTFGSGTRLTVV.

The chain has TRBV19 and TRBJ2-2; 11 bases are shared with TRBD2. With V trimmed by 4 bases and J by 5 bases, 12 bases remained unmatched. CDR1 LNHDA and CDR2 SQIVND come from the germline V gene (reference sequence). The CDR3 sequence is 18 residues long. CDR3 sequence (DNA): TGTGCCAGTAGTACCCGGAGTACTAGCGGGGGAAGGACCGGGGAGCTGTTTTTT. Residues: CASSTRSTSGGRTGELFF.

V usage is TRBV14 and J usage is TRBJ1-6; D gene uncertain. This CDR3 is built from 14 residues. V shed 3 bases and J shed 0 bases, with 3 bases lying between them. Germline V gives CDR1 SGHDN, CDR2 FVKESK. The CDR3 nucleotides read TGTGCCAGCAGCCATAGCTCCTATAATTCACCCCTCCACTTT. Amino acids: CASSHSSYNSPLHF.

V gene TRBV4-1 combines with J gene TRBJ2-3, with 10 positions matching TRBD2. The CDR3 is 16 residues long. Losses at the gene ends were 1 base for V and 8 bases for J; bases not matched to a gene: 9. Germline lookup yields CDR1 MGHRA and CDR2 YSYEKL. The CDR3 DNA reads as TGCGCCAGCAGCCAAGTCGTAGCGGGGGGCCCCCGTACGCAGTATTTT. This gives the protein CASSQVVAGGPRTQYF.

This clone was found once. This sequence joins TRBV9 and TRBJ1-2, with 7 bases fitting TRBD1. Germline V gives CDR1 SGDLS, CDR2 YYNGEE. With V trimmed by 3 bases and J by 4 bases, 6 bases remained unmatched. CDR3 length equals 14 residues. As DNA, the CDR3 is TGTGCCAGCAGCGGGGAAGCAGGGGGCTATGGCTACACCTTC. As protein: CASSGEAGGYGYTF.

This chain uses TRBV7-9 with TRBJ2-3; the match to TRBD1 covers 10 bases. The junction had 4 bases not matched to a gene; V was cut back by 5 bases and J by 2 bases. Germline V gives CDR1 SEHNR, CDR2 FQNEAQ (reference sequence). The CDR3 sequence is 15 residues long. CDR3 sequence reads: CASSAGTGATDTQYF. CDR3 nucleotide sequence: TGTGCCAGCAGCGCCGGGACAGGGGCCACAGATACGCAGTATTTT.

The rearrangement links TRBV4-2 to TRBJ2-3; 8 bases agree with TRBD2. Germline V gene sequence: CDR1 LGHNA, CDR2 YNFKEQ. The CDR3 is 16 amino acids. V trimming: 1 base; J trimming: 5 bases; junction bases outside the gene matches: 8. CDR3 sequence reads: CASSQVIGGAQDTQYF. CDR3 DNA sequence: TGTGCCAGCAGCCAAGTCATCGGGGGGGCTCAAGATACGCAGTATTTT.